This TCR beta chain comes out of a study of blood T cell repertoires in COVID-19 (dated by TCRdb to 2019 to 2021). Background for the entire study: The collaborator samples originated in the United States, Italy and Spain and spanned the acute and convalescent phases of COVID-19. Subjects who had been exposed to COVID-19, were actively infected with it, or had recovered from it provided the deeply sampled blood TCRbeta repertoires that made up the dataset. Where HLA class I and class II types were available, the types were taken from metadata supplied by the sample provider, not from assay-based typing. A freely available public database, intended as a resource for researchers studying the immune response to SARS-CoV-2, is where the repertoires were released. Samples were obtained from the ongoing ImmuneRACE study (first 160 participants) and from over 1,000 subjects provided by 6 global collaborators. Sample metadata almost always included a de-identified subject ID, COVID-19 status, age in years and sex. The material from the prospective study consisted of cDNA or gDNA derived from T cells, B-cell-depleted T cells, or PBMCs. What the work shows at the level of the full study, not this receptor alone: Clinical and demographic metadata were provided uncurated, with the amount varying by source and participant.

In the prospective study, participants were about 18 to 95 years old, resided in about two dozen geographic areas of the United States, and were enrolled through a virtual design. In the prospective study, participants were assigned to cohorts based on the clinical history participants reported in a screening survey and a study questionnaire. Mobile phlebotomists in the prospective study collected whole blood, serum and a nasopharyngeal or oropharyngeal swab from every participant. Prospective study participants could optionally give additional blood draws and questionnaires over a roughly two-month period. Blood samples from the prospective study were shipped frozen or at room temperature prior to DNA extraction. As concerns this clone: Its antigen is unknown. One base away there is no much larger clone; base qualities are not given.

V has 2 bases trimmed and J has 6 bases trimmed; junction bases matching no gene number 9. The CDR3, cysteine through phenylalanine, is 18 amino acids long. The only DNA kept is the CDR3, 54 bases in frame from the first base. Sequences LGHDT (CDR1) and YNNKEL (CDR2) are obtained from the germline V gene (reference sequence). TCRbeta CDR3 regions were amplified from genomic DNA by means of the immunoSEQ Assay, a bias-controlled multiplex PCR. On the authors' methods: The number of nucleated cells in each sample was estimated from the amplification of reference gene primers within the assay. To quantify the absolute abundance of each unique TCRbeta CDR3 rearrangement, sequence reads were collapsed and filtered. For each sample, productive Simpson clonality was calculated by taking the square root of Simpson's diversity index across productive rearrangements. Held by TCRdb, this immuneACCESS table contains in-frame sequences only and omits some clones. Under half of the omission traces to an unresolved V gene where checked; the cause of the rest is unknown. Clonal size and the V and J genes are those of that table, whereas D and trimming came from the DNA. Present in this sample are 200,000 to 300,000 clones, around 88% of which were seen just once. The ten largest clones take up under 2.5% of the sample.

Source material: PBMCs or T cells enriched from blood (not recorded which). The V and J segments used are TRBV3-1 (or the pseudogene TRBV3-2) and TRBJ2-1; 14 bases in the junction line up with TRBD2. The TCR comes from a middle-aged woman with acute COVID-19. The CDR3 region has the sequence CASSQRLGLAGGGNEQFF. The sequenced DNA: TGTGCCAGCAGCCAACGCCTCGGACTAGCGGGGGGCGGCAATGAGCAGTTCTTC.